The clone carrying this TCR beta chain was seen more than once but under ten times. CDR1 is MNHEY and CDR2 is SMNVEV in the germline V gene (reference sequence). Trimming removed 2 bases from V and 4 bases from J, with 11 bases in between. The length of the CDR3 is 15 residues. Original data processing: Estimation of nucleated cell counts relied on the amplification of reference gene primers. The method was immunoSEQ multiplex PCR; TCRdb's version includes in-frame clones alone and lacks a portion of them. That table gives V, J and clone size, and the DNA gave D and trimming. Here the sample spans 200,000 or so clones, about 85% being singletons. The data are from a study of blood T cell repertoires in COVID-19. Study information: Acute and convalescent COVID-19 specimens originated in the United States, Italy and Spain. The cDNA or gDNA used as material had been derived from T cells, B-cell-depleted T cells, or PBMCs.

The sample consisted of peripheral blood. The V gene is TRBV27, the J gene TRBJ2-2, with D maybe TRBD2 (5 bases). The sequence derives from a man aged 50 to 59 who had recovered from COVID-19. In nucleotides, the CDR3 is TGTGCCAGCAGTTTAGCTGCCCGGGGCACCGGGGAGCTGTTTTTT. Residues: CASSLAARGTGELFF.